Reported below is one T cell receptor (beta chain). This sample was included in a study of blood T cell repertoires in COVID-19. The CDR3 has 16 amino acids. V gave up 0 bases and J gave up 5 bases, with 17 bases separating them. CDR1 and CDR2 (germline): SGHRS, YFSETQ. Produced via immunoSEQ multiplex PCR; TCRdb's table is partial and in-frame only. Here the sample spans about 65,000 clones, roughly four fifths being singletons. V usage is TRBV5-1 and J usage is TRBJ1-2; unclear D gene. The source of this sequence is a man aged 80 or over with acute or convalescent COVID-19. The sequenced material came from peripheral blood. CDR3 sequence (DNA): TGCGCCAGCAGCTTGGGTGGACTCAGGACGAGGTATGGCTACACCTTC. Translated: CASSLGGLRTRYGYTF.